This T cell receptor (beta chain) comes out of a study of shared clonotypes between healthy human individuals. Remarks on this clone: This sample also contains other DNA sequences that code for the same CDR3.

A 200 ng quantity of DNA, tens of thousands of T cell genomes, went into the sorted-subset replicate PCRs. The assay was immunoSEQ multiplex PCR, and TCRdb's table has in-frame clones only and misses some. The sample lists approximately 840,000 clones; approximately 96% were seen once. Naive CD8 cells were CD45RO-negative, positively selected for CCR7, excluding terminally differentiated effector memory CD45RA+ cells. The donors were all Caucasian adults (living in Nashville, Tennessee). The sample was naive CD8+ T cells sorted from blood. The receptor's source is a man aged 25-45 years in good health.

DNA of the CDR3: TGCGCCAGCAGCCCGGGACAGGGGCCCTACGAGCAGTACTTC. Encoded protein: CASSPGQGPYEQYF. V and J are TRBV5-1 and TRBJ2-7; 10 bases are a match to TRBD1. The germline V gene encodes CDR1 SGHRS and CDR2 YFSETQ. The V and J ends lost 4 bases and 2 bases, in that order; junction bases with no gene match: 3. The CDR3 loop spans 14 amino acids.